Shown below are 5 T cell receptor beta chains from a single sample sequenced in a study of cytomegalovirus exposure and HLA in healthy donors. With 60 Vbeta and 13 Jbeta primers, the PCR was carried out. Using immunoSEQ multiplex PCR, the repertoire was profiled, and TCRdb retains in-frame clones only, with some absent. Among roughly 120,000 clones listed, 60% to 85% were seen once. Sequenced sample: PBMCs. These receptors came from a man aged 45-65 years in good health and CMV-seronegative.

This clone occurred a few times. J is TRBJ2-2 and V is TRBV6-5; D is uncertain. The CDR3 covers 14 residues. Germline V gene lookup returns CDR1 MNHEY and CDR2 SVGAGI. V lost 5 bases to trimming and J lost 5 bases, with 12 bases between them. The CDR3: CASSPAGSTGELFF. DNA for the CDR3: TGTGCCAGCAGTCCCGCTGGCAGTACCGGGGAGCTGTTTTTT.

The chain couples TRBV10-3 to TRBJ1-1, with D unresolved. Trimming removed 6 bases at V and 1 base at J, with 6 bases between. Germline V gives CDR1 ENHRY, CDR2 SYGVKD. The CDR3 contains 12 residues. CDR3 protein: CAIRGGNTEAFF. The CDR3 DNA is TGTGCCATCAGAGGCGGGAACACTGAAGCTTTCTTT.

This rearrangement joins TRBV11-2 to TRBJ2-2; D unclear. V dropped 0 bases and J dropped 2 bases, with 7 bases sitting between them. CDR1 and CDR2 from the germline V gene are SGHAT and FQNNGV. The CDR3 consists of 15 residues. This CDR3 reads CASSLDILNTGELFF. The CDR3 nucleotides are TGTGCCAGCAGCTTAGATATCCTAAACACCGGGGAGCTGTTTTTT.

This clone was detected a few times. This rearrangement joins TRBV6-1 to TRBJ1-2; D perhaps matches TRBD1 (6 bases). CDR1 is MNHNS and CDR2 is SASEGT in the germline V gene. The germline V and J ends were trimmed by 5 bases and 4 bases, with 11 bases remaining between them. The CDR3 is 13 residues long. The CDR3 loop reads CASSLGHGYGYTF. CDR3 nucleotide sequence: TGTGCCAGCAGTCTGGGACACGGCTATGGCTACACCTTC.

CDR3 sequence (DNA): TGTGCCAGCAGCTTAGTAGACGGGGAGCTGTTTTTT. Encoded protein: CASSLVDGELFF. The chain couples TRBV11-1 to TRBJ2-2; unclear D gene. Between the trimmed V and J ends, which lost 1 base and 7 bases, there was a span of 4 bases. Germline assignment: CDR1 SGHAT and CDR2 FQDESV (reference sequence). This CDR3 has 12 residues.